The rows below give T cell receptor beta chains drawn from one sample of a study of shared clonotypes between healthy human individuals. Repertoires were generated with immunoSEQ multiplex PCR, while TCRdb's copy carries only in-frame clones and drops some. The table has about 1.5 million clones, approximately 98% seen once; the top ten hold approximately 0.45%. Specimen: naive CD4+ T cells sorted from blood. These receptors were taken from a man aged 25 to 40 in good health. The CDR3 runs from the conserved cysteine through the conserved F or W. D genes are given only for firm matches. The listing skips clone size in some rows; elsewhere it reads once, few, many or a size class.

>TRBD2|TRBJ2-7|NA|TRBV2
CASTTLREGRSGEQYF
TGTGCCAGCACCACCTTACGGGAGGGACGCTCGGGCGAGCAGTACTTC
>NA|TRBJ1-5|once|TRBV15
CDPNTGVNGSNQPQHF
TGTGACCCAAACACGGGGGTGAATGGGAGCAATCAGCCCCAGCATTTT
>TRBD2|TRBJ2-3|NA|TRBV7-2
CASSLVGAGGTQYF
TGTGCCAGCAGCTTAGTCGGAGCGGGAGGTACGCAGTATTTT
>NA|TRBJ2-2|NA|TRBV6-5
CASSYLGGAPTGELFF
TGTGCCAGCAGTTACTTGGGGGGGGCGCCCACCGGGGAGCTGTTTTTT
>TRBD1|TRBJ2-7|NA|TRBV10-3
CAATPGQNYYEQYF
TGTGCCGCGACCCCGGGACAGAACTATTACGAGCAGTACTTC
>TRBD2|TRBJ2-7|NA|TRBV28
CAAGTIEYEQYF
TGTGCCGCCGGGACTATTGAGTACGAGCAGTACTTC
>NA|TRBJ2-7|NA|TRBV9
CASSVALPGQGSYEQYF
TGTGCCAGCAGCGTAGCCCTCCCCGGGCAGGGCTCCTACGAGCAGTACTTC
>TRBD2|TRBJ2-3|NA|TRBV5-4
CASSDAKSGRAIDTQYF
TGTGCCAGCAGCGATGCGAAGAGCGGGAGGGCCATAGATACGCAGTATTTT
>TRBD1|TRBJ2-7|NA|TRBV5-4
CASSSKTGGQYEQYF
TGTGCCAGCAGCTCGAAGACAGGGGGCCAGTACGAGCAGTACTTC
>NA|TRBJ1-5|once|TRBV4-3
CASSQELIVGGNRLAPQHF
TGCGCCAGCAGCCAAGAACTGATAGTTGGGGGCAACAGACTTGCGCCCCAGCATTTT
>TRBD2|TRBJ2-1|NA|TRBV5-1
CASNDPGLAGGSEQFF
TGCGCCAGCAACGACCCCGGACTAGCGGGAGGTTCTGAGCAGTTCTTC
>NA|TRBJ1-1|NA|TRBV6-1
CASSEVGNTEAFF
TGTGCCAGCAGTGAAGTGGGGAACACTGAAGCTTTCTTT